This paragraph reports one T cell receptor beta chain. No antigen is known for it. Data came from immunoSEQ multiplex PCR; TCRdb stores just in-frame clones and leaves some out. Here the sample spans approximately 620,000 clones, roughly 97% being singletons. The data stem from a study of shared clonotypes between healthy human individuals. The CDR3 has 14 amino acids. The V end was cut by 7 bases, the J end by 5 bases, with 20 bases between. Germline CDR1 and CDR2: SQVTM and ANQGSEA. Study-wide points: Collection of samples was limited to blood; tissue repertoires likely differ.

The V gene is TRBV29-1, the J gene TRBJ2-5; maybe TRBD2 (6 bases). The specimen was naive CD4+ T cells sorted from blood. As for subset: CD45RA+ positively selected. The TCR originated in a woman in her 30s in good health. The CDR3 region is CSAARRGGEETQYF. Written as DNA, the CDR3 is TGCAGCGCTGCGAGACGGGGAGGCGAGGAGACCCAGTACTTC.